This paragraph reports one TCR beta chain. Its target is unknown. MiXCR, applied by TCRdb to the reads, yields one record per CDR3 protein. The sample consists of 800,000 to 950,000 distinct CDR3 sequences, about 31% of them appearing once. Germline CDR1 and CDR2: SGHVS and FQNEAQ. V was pared by 0 bases and J by 2 bases, with 8 bases between. This CDR3 comprises 15 residues. This record comes from a study of T cell repertoires in cytomegalovirus infection. The source material was cultured CD8+ T cells from PBMCs, sampled from culture after CMV antigen stimulation. This receptor was obtained from a human donor in good health (CMV status not recorded). Some clones in this sample may be carry-over from other donors' samples. The J gene is TRBJ1-5, the V gene TRBV7-8; D uncertain. The CDR3 DNA reads as TGTGCCAGCAGCTTAGCGGGTCCCGGCAATCAGCCCCAGCATTTT. It is translated as CASSLAGPGNQPQHF.